This TCR beta chain derives from a study of Graves' ophthalmopathy and Graves' hyperthyroidism. This clonotype occurred many times. Germline V CDR1 and CDR2: KGHDR, SFDVKD. CDR3 length: 13 residues. The V end lost 5 bases, the J end lost 0 bases, and 7 bases lay between the germline ends. Out of roughly 9.3 ml of fresh peripheral blood, PBMCs were obtained. Transcripts of RNA were the source for amplifying TCR beta CDR3 regions. Following a first-round RT-PCR that used HTBI primers, a second-round multiplex PCR was carried out. Via MiXCR, TCRdb re-called the multiplex PCR reads, giving one row per CDR3 protein. The repertoire holds roughly 410,000 distinct CDR3 sequences, with roughly 14% as singletons.

The rearrangement uses TRBV24-1 and TRBJ2-7, with no clear D. Sequencing was carried out using peripheral blood. This clonotype originated in a woman aged 18-29 years with stable Graves' hyperthyroidism. The CDR3 sequence: CATSGSSSYEQYF. The CDR3 nucleotides are TGTGCCACCAGTGGCTCAAGCTCCTACGAGCAGTACTTC.